The 32 T cell receptor beta chains below all came from one sample that was sequenced in a study of patients and donors after allogeneic stem cell transplantation. TCRdb itself ran the RT-PCR reads through MiXCR, one entry per CDR3 protein. The profile covers about 230,000 distinct CDR3 sequences, with roughly 13% appearing a single time and around a tenth taken by the ten largest. The sequenced sample was blood, either unsorted or a sorted T cell fraction (not recorded which). These receptors all stem from a human donor who was either an allogeneic HSCT recipient or a stem cell or donor lymphocyte infusion donor (not recorded which). It is not recorded whose cells these are; they may come from a transplant donor.

This clonotype was counted only a few times. The chain employs TRBV5-1 and TRBJ1-2, with 11 bases lining up with TRBD1. V dropped 4 bases and J dropped 3; count of bases not matched to a gene: 8. There are 16 residues in the CDR3. Germline CDR1 and CDR2: SGHRS and YFSETQ. CDR3 protein: CASSVSPGQGDYGYTF. The CDR3 DNA follows: TGCGCCAGCAGCGTTTCACCGGGACAGGGGGACTATGGCTACACCTTC.

This sequence joins TRBV5-1 and TRBJ2-2; 7 bases agree with TRBD1. The CDR3 is 15 amino acids. Germline CDR1 reads SGHRS; CDR2 reads YFSETQ. Unmatched junction bases numbered 8, after V lost 4 bases and J lost 5 bases. In DNA, the CDR3 is TGCGCCAGCAGCGTGAGGGGGCGCGGGACCGGGGAGCTGTTTTTT. Amino acids: CASSVRGRGTGELFF.

This clonotype was detected a few times. The chain carries TRBV19 and TRBJ2-2, with D perhaps matching TRBD1 or TRBD2 (5 bases each). The V end was cut by 8 bases, the J end by 4 bases, with 14 bases between. The CDR3 loop spans 14 amino acids. Germline V gene sequence: CDR1 LNHDA, CDR2 SQIVND (reference sequence). This CDR3 reads CASLLTGGTGELFF. In DNA, the CDR3 is TGTGCCAGTCTTCTCACTGGGGGCACCGGGGAGCTGTTTTTT.

This clonotype was counted ten times or more. The chain has TRBV18 and TRBJ2-1; TRBD2 matches 13 bases. V was pared by 4 bases and J by 9 bases, with 6 bases of the junction left unmatched. This CDR3 region has 15 residues. The germline CDR1 and CDR2 sequences are KGHSH and LQKENI. CDR3 in amino acids: CASSLNGLAGVEQFF. The CDR3 nucleotides read TGTGCCAGCTCACTAAACGGACTAGCGGGAGTTGAGCAGTTCTTC.

A few counts support this clonotype. The rearrangement links TRBV4-3 to TRBJ1-1; a weak D match, TRBD1 (5 bases). Trimming removed 2 bases at V and 10 bases at J, with 17 bases between. Germline values: CDR1 LGHNA, CDR2 YSLEER. The length of the CDR3 is 14 residues. CDR3 loop: CASSQFPRDPPAFF. The CDR3, as DNA: TGCGCCAGCAGCCAATTCCCCCGGGACCCCCCAGCTTTCTTT.

This clonotype was observed many times. This sequence joins TRBV20-1 and TRBJ2-7; tentatively, D is TRBD2 (6 bases). The CDR3 is made up of 17 amino acids. Trimming pared 2 bases from V and 0 bases from J, leaving 20 bases between. In germline, CDR1 is DFQATT, CDR2 SNEGSKA (reference sequence). CDR3 in DNA: TGCAGTGCTAGACAAAAGCTCCGGGACTCCCCCTCCTACGAGCAGTACTTC. This translates into CSARQKLRDSPSYEQYF.

This clonotype turned up a few times. This chain connects TRBV20-1 to TRBJ1-6, with 8 positions matching TRBD1. J was trimmed by 7 bases and V by 5 bases; bases with no gene match: 7. CDR1 and CDR2 from the germline V gene are DFQATT and SNEGSKA (reference sequence). This CDR3 is built from 14 residues. The CDR3 region is CSAPRTGQNSPLHF. The DNA of the CDR3 is TGCAGTGCTCCCCGGACAGGGCAGAATTCACCCCTCCACTTT.

The V and J genes are TRBV5-4 and TRBJ2-7; 9 bases fit TRBD1. The germline gives CDR1 SGHNT, CDR2 YYREEE (reference sequence). With V trimmed by 4 bases and J by 2 bases, 4 bases remained unmatched. The CDR3 extends over 14 amino acids. CDR3 sequence reads: CASSRRDRAYEQYF. The DNA of the CDR3 is TGTGCCAGCAGCCGCAGGGACAGGGCCTACGAGCAGTACTTC.

This clonotype was picked up many times. The chain employs TRBV5-1 and TRBJ2-7; no reliable D call. V was trimmed by 2 bases and J by 0 bases, leaving 9 bases between them. CDR1 and CDR2 from the germline V gene are SGHRS and YFSETQ. The length of the CDR3 is 14 residues. CDR3 sequence (DNA): TGCGCCAGCAGCTTCGAGTACCCCTCCTACGAGCAGTACTTC. Protein sequence: CASSFEYPSYEQYF.

This clonotype was seen only a few times. The J gene is TRBJ2-2, the V gene TRBV3-1, with a possible D match to TRBD2 (5 bases). Germline V lookup: CDR1 LGHDT, CDR2 YNNKEL (reference sequence). The V end was cut by 4 bases, the J end by 2 bases, with 17 bases between. The CDR3 is 17 residues long. The CDR3 region has the DNA TGTGCCAGCAGCCCCCGTCTTCCCGGGGTAAACACCGGGGAGCTGTTTTTT. It codes for CASSPRLPGVNTGELFF.

The genes are TRBV7-2 and TRBJ2-5; D gene ambiguous. Deletions cut 7 bases from V and 4 bases from J, with 13 bases between. Germline lookup yields CDR1 SGHTA and CDR2 FQGNSA. The CDR3 length is 13 residues. The CDR3 protein is CASTPGLGETQYF. CDR3 nucleotides: TGTGCCAGCACCCCAGGTCTCGGAGAGACCCAGTACTTC.

This clonotype was counted a few times. The chain is built from TRBV7-3 and TRBJ2-3; D possibly corresponds to TRBD2 (6 bases). Deletions cut 5 bases from V and 7 bases from J, with 22 bases between. The length of the CDR3 is 16 residues. Germline CDR1 and CDR2: SGHTA and FQGTGA. This CDR3 reads CASSPNTGLGIYTQYF. As DNA, the CDR3 is TGTGCCAGCAGCCCCAATACGGGACTGGGTATATATACGCAGTATTTT.

This clonotype was observed a handful of times. The rearrangement uses TRBV7-9 and TRBJ1-1, with unresolved D. V was cut by 4 bases and J by 8 bases, with 11 bases left in between. The CDR3 is made up of 12 amino acids. The germline gives CDR1 SEHNR, CDR2 FQNEAQ (reference sequence). CDR3 sequence: CASSSMTVEAFF. In DNA form, the CDR3 reads TGTGCCAGCAGCTCCATGACTGTAGAAGCTTTCTTT.

This clonotype was seen repeatedly, ten times or more. The chain joins TRBV20-1 to TRBJ1-5; the D gene is possibly TRBD1 (5 bases). The germline V gene has CDR1 DFQATT and CDR2 SNEGSKA (reference sequence). The CDR3 totals 16 residues. Trimming left V 6 bases short and J 6 bases short, with 24 bases between. CDR3 amino acids: CSALVLGQGRGQPQHF. The CDR3 coding sequence is TGCAGTGCCCTAGTCTTGGGTCAGGGTCGGGGTCAGCCCCAGCATTTT.

The chain couples TRBV9 to TRBJ2-5; a possible D gene is TRBD1 (5 bases). The CDR3 covers 16 residues. The germline V gene encodes CDR1 SGDLS and CDR2 YYNGEE. Trimming stripped 0 bases from V and 1 base from J, with 13 bases between. CDR3 nucleotide sequence: TGTGCCAGCAGCGTAGTGGAACAGGCGGCCCAAGAGACCCAGTACTTC. This encodes CASSVVEQAAQETQYF.

This clonotype was seen at least ten times. V usage is TRBV25-1 and J usage is TRBJ1-6, with unresolved D. Germline V gene data show CDR1 as MGHDK and CDR2 as SYGVNS. V lost 2 bases to trimming and J lost 9 bases, with 17 bases between them. The CDR3 covers 16 residues. This CDR3 reads CASSEQTVGWSSPLHF. Written as DNA, the CDR3 is TGTGCCAGCAGTGAACAAACGGTCGGTTGGTCTTCACCCCTCCACTTT.

This clonotype was seen a handful of times. The genes are TRBV4-2 and TRBJ2-5; the D is unclear. Germline V gene lookup returns CDR1 LGHNA and CDR2 YNFKEQ. V lost 1 base and J lost 2, with 17 bases in between. The CDR3 runs to 17 residues. CDR3 coding DNA: TGTGCCAGCAGCCAAGGGGGTCGTACCAACCCACAAGAGACCCAGTACTTC. It specifies CASSQGGRTNPQETQYF.

The CDR3 reads CASSSGQGLHSDTQYF. CDR3 bases: TGTGCCAGCAGCTCGGGACAGGGTTTGCACTCAGATACGCAGTATTTT. The chain uses TRBV7-9 and TRBJ2-3; 9 nucleotides line up with TRBD1. The CDR3 is made up of 16 amino acids. Germline V gives CDR1 SEHNR, CDR2 FQNEAQ (reference sequence). The ends lost 4 bases at V and 4 bases at J; junction bases unmatched: 9.

The V gene is TRBV15, the J gene TRBJ2-5, with a possible D match to TRBD2 (7 bases). The germline gives CDR1 LNHNV, CDR2 YYDKDF (reference sequence). V lost 1 base, J lost 5 bases, and 17 bases lay in between. The CDR3 spans 16 residues. CDR3 bases: TGTGCCACCAGCAGAGGAGGTAGAGGGGGGGAGGAGACCCAGTACTTC. Translated: CATSRGGRGGEETQYF.

This clonotype was picked up many times. The V gene is TRBV27, the J gene TRBJ2-7; 11 bases fit TRBD2. Per germline, CDR1 MNHEY and CDR2 SMNVEV (reference sequence). The CDR3 consists of 16 residues. Losses at the gene ends were 6 bases for V and 6 bases for J; bases not matched to a gene: 13. The CDR3 bases are TGTGCCAGCAGAGCGGGGATAGCGGGAGGGCATGGCGAGCAGTACTTC. It codes for CASRAGIAGGHGEQYF.

This chain links TRBV7-9 with TRBJ1-4; D not resolved. V was trimmed by 5 bases and J by 3 bases, leaving 13 bases between them. The germline CDR1 and CDR2 sequences are SEHNR and FQNEAQ (reference sequence). The CDR3 is 15 residues long. The CDR3 nucleotides are TGTGCCAGCAGCACCGCAGTCCTGCCTAATGAAAAACTGTTTTTT. Amino acids: CASSTAVLPNEKLFF.

This clonotype has just a few counts. V is TRBV10-2 and J is TRBJ2-5; the D is unclear. The CDR3 covers 11 residues. From germline, CDR1 is WSHSY and CDR2 SAAADI. V lost 1 base and J 5 bases, leaving 2 bases between the germline ends. The DNA of the CDR3 is TGCGCCAGCAGTGAGTTCGAGACCCAGTACTTC. It yields the protein CASSEFETQYF.

This clonotype has more than one count but fewer than ten. The chain recombines TRBV7-8 with TRBJ2-7, with D possibly called TRBD1 or TRBD2 (5 bases each). Trimming shortened V by 11 bases and J by 2 bases, and 19 bases separated the two germline ends. CDR3 length: 14 residues. The germline V gene encodes CDR1 SGHVS and CDR2 FQNEAQ. CDR3 region: CAGGPRTPTYEQYF. In DNA, the CDR3 is TGTGCCGGGGGACCGCGGACCCCCACCTACGAGCAGTACTTC.

This clonotype was observed a few times. The chain recombines TRBV5-1 with TRBJ1-1; no definite D call. CDR1 is SGHRS and CDR2 is YFSETQ in the germline V gene. CDR3 length: 14 amino acids. V lost 5 bases and J lost 1, with 12 bases in between. The DNA of the CDR3 is TGCGCCAGCAGTCCCCGGCCATCGAACACTGAAGCTTTCTTT. It translates to CASSPRPSNTEAFF.

This clonotype was detected a few times. The rearrangement uses TRBV7-9 and TRBJ2-3, with TRBD2 identical over 7 bases. V lost 0 bases, J lost 4 bases, and 4 bases stayed unmatched. CDR3 size: 15 residues. Germline lookup yields CDR1 SEHNR and CDR2 FQNEAQ (reference sequence). CDR3 in amino acids: CASSLAGGPADTQYF. The DNA for the CDR3 is TGTGCCAGCAGCTTAGCGGGAGGGCCAGCAGATACGCAGTATTTT.

This chain connects TRBV5-6 to TRBJ2-5; D possibly matches TRBD1 or TRBD2 (6 bases each). CDR1 and CDR2 (germline): SGHDT, YYEEEE. Trimming cost V 1 base and J 3 bases, with 13 bases left between them. The CDR3 length is 15 residues. The CDR3 region has the DNA TGTGCCAGCAGCTTGATCGGGGGCGGCAAAGAGACCCAGTACTTC. Its protein product is CASSLIGGGKETQYF.

This clonotype was observed a handful of times. V and J are TRBV6-5 and TRBJ2-7, with D possibly TRBD2 on 6 matching bases. This CDR3 has 16 amino acids. CDR1 MNHEY and CDR2 SVGAGI come from the germline V gene. Trimming stripped 2 bases from V and 6 bases from J, with 20 bases between. The CDR3 spells CASSYDQDRLDGEQYF. CDR3 sequence (DNA): TGTGCCAGCAGTTACGACCAGGACCGACTAGACGGCGAGCAGTACTTC.

This chain links TRBV10-3 with TRBJ2-1; TRBD2 aligns across 7 bases. The CDR3 covers 15 residues. Germline CDR1 reads ENHRY; CDR2 reads SYGVKD. Unmatched junction bases numbered 8, after V lost 2 bases and J lost 7 bases. CDR3 residues: CAISERAGVRNEQFF. The DNA of the CDR3 is TGTGCCATCAGTGAGAGGGCGGGAGTTCGGAATGAGCAGTTCTTC.

This clonotype was counted only a few times. The chain employs TRBV5-1 and TRBJ2-3, with 9 nucleotides matching TRBD2. The germline CDR1 and CDR2 sequences are SGHRS and YFSETQ. V was clipped by 2 bases and J by 6 bases; unmatched bases: 7. This CDR3 spans 15 amino acids. The CDR3: CASSFPSGVGDTQYF. CDR3 nucleotides: TGCGCCAGCAGCTTCCCTAGCGGGGTGGGCGATACGCAGTATTTT.

This clonotype was recorded many times. This chain connects TRBV27 to TRBJ1-2, with D perhaps TRBD1 (5 bases). CDR3 length equals 12 residues. In germline, CDR1 is MNHEY, CDR2 SMNVEV (reference sequence). With 7 bases removed from V and 4 bases from J, the gap between germline ends came to 10 bases. CDR3 in DNA: TGTGCCAGCAAGGGGACGGCCTATGGCTACACCTTC. Protein product: CASKGTAYGYTF.

In this sample, this clonotype turned up many times. This rearrangement joins TRBV4-2 to TRBJ1-6; 11 bases match TRBD1. CDR1 and CDR2 from the germline V gene are LGHNA and YNFKEQ. The CDR3 extends over 15 amino acids. Trimming took 3 bases from V and 8 from J; bases not matched to a gene: 3. The CDR3 spells CASSQGTGGDSPLHF. CDR3 DNA: TGTGCCAGCAGCCAGGGGACAGGGGGGGATTCACCCCTCCACTTT.

This clonotype was counted ten times or more. V is TRBV7-9 and J is TRBJ1-3; D uncertain. V dropped 5 bases and J dropped 1 base, with 15 bases sitting between them. This CDR3 comprises 16 residues. Looked up from germline, CDR1 is SEHNR and CDR2 is FQNEAQ (reference sequence). CDR3 amino acids: CASSPSAGSSGNTIYF. The CDR3 DNA follows: TGTGCCAGCAGCCCGTCGGCGGGGTCTTCTGGAAACACCATATATTTT. The whole variable domain, remainder taken from reference TRBV7-9 and TRBJ1-3, is DTGVSQNPRHKITKRGQNVTFRCDPISEHNRLYWYRQTLGQGPEFLTYFQNEAQLEKSRLLSDRFSAERPKGSFSTLEIQRTEQGDSAMYLCASSPSAGSSGNTIYFGEGSWLTVV.